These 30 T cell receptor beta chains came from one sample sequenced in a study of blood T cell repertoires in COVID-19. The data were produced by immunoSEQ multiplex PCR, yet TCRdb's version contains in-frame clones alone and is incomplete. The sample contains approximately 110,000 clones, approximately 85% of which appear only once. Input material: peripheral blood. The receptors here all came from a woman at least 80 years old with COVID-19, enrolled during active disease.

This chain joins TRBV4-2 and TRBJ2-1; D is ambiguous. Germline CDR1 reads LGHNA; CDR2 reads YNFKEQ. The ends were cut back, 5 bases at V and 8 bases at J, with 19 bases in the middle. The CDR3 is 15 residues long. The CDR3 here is CASSSTGSSVYEQFF. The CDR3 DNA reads TGTGCCAGCAGCTCAACCGGGTCCTCTGTGTATGAGCAGTTCTTC.

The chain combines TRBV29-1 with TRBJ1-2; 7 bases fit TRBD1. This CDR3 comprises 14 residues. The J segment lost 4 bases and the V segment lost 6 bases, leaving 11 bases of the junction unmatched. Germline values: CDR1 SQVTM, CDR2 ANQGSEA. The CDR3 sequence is CSVTTGTDFYGYTF. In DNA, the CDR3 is TGCAGCGTAACGACCGGGACAGACTTCTATGGCTACACCTTC.

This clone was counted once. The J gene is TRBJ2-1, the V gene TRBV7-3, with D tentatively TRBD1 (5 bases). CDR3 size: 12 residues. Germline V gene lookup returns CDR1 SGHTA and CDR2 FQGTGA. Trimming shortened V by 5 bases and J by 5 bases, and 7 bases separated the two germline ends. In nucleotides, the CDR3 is TGTGCCAGCAGCCAGACAGACAATGAGCAGTTCTTC. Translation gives CASSQTDNEQFF.

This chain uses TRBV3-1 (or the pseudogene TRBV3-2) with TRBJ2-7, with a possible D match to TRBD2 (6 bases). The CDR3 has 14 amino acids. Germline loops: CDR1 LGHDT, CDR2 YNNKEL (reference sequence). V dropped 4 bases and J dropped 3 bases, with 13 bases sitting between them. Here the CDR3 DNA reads TGTGCCAGCAGCCCCGCCGGAGCGGGCTACGAGCAGTACTTC. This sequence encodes CASSPAGAGYEQYF.

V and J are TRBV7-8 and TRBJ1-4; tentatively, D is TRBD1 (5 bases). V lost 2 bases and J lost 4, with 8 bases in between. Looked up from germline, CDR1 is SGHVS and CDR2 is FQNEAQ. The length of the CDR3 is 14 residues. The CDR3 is CASSLPGLNEKLFF. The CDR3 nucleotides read TGTGCCAGCAGCTTACCAGGGCTTAATGAAAAACTGTTTTTT.

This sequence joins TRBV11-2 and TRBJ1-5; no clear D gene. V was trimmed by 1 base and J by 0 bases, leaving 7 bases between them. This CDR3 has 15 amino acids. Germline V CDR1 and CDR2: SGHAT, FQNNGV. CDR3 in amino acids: CASSLAIGSNQPQHF. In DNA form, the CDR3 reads TGTGCCAGCAGCTTAGCTATCGGTAGCAATCAGCCCCAGCATTTT.

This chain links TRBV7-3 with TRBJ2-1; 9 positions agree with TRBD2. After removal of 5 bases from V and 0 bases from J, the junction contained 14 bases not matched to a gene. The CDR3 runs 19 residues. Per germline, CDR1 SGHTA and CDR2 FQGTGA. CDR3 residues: CASSPTGSGRSGSYNEQFF. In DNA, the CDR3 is TGTGCCAGCAGCCCCACGGGTAGCGGGAGATCGGGCTCCTACAATGAGCAGTTCTTC.

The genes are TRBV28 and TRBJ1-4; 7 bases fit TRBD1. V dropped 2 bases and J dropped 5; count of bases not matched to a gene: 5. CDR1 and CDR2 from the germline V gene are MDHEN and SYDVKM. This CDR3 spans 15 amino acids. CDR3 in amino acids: CASSLNTGVNEKLFF. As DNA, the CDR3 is TGTGCCAGCAGTTTAAATACAGGGGTCAATGAAAAACTGTTTTTT.

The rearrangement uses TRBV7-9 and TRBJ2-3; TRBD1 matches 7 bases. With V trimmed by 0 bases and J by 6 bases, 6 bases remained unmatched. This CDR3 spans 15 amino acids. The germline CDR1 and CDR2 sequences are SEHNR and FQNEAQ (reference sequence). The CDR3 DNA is TGTGCCAGCAGCTTAGCACAGGGGCGAAATGATACGCAGTATTTT. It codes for CASSLAQGRNDTQYF.

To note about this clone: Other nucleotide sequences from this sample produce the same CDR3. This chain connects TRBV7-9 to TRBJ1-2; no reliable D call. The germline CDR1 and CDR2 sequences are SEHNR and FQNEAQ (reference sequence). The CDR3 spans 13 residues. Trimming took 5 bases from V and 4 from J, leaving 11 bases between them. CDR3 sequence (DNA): TGTGCCAGCAGCCCTCCGGGGTTCTATGGCTACACCTTC. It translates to CASSPPGFYGYTF.

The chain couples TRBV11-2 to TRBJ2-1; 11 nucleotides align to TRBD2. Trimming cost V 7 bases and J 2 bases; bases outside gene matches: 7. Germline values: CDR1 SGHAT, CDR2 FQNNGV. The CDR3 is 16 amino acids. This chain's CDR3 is CASKATSGSTYNEQFF. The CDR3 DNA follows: TGTGCCAGCAAGGCCACTAGCGGGAGTACCTACAATGAGCAGTTCTTC.

CDR3 protein: CASSGGQGNTGELFF. The CDR3 DNA is TGTGCCAGTAGTGGCGGCCAGGGGAACACCGGGGAGCTGTTTTTT. V and J are TRBV19 and TRBJ2-2, with a tentative D call TRBD1 (5 bases). V lost 5 bases, J lost 1 base, and 11 bases lay in between. The length of the CDR3 is 15 residues. Per the germline V gene, CDR1 is LNHDA and CDR2 is SQIVND (reference sequence).

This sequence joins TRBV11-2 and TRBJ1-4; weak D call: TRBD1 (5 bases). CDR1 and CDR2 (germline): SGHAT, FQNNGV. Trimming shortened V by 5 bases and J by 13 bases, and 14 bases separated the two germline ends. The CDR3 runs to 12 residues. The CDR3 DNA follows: TGTGCCAGCAGCCCGCCAGGGTTAGGACTGTTTTTT. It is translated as CASSPPGLGLFF.

The CDR3 loop is CASSPNYEQYF. CDR3 DNA sequence: TGTGCCAGCAGTCCTAACTACGAGCAGTACTTC. This rearrangement joins TRBV12-3 or TRBV12-4 to TRBJ2-7, with unresolved D. The CDR3 is 11 residues long. The V end lost 5 bases, the J end lost 3 bases, and 5 bases lay between the germline ends.

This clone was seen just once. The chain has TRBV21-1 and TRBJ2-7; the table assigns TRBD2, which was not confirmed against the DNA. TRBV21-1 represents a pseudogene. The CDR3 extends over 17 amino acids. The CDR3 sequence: CASSTGTSGTTSYEQYF. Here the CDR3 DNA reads TGTGCCAGCAGCACCGGGACTAGCGGGACGACCTCCTACGAGCAGTACTTC.

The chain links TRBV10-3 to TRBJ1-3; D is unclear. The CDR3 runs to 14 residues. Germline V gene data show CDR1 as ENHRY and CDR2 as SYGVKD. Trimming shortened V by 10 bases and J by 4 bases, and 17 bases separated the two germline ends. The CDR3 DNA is TGTGCCACTTCCTCCAAGGGAGCAGGAAACACCATATATTTT. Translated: CATSSKGAGNTIYF.

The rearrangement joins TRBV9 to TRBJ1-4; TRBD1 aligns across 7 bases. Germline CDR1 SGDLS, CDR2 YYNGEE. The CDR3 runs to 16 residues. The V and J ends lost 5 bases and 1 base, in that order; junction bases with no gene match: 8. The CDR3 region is CASSRAGTVTNEKLFF. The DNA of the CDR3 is TGTGCCAGCAGTCGAGCCGGGACAGTAACTAATGAAAAACTGTTTTTT.

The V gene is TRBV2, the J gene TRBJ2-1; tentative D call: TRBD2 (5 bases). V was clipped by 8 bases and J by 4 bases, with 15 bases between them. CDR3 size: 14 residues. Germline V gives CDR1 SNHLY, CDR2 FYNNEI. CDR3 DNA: TGTGCCAGCTTATCGGGAACCCTATACAATGAGCAGTTCTTC. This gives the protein CASLSGTLYNEQFF. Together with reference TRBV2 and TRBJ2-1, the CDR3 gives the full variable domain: EPEVTQTPSHQVTQMGQEVILRCVPISNHLYFYWYRQILGQKVEFLVSFYNNEISEKSEIFDDQFSVERPDGSNFTLKIRSTKLEDSAMYFCASLSGTLYNEQFFGPGTRLTVL.

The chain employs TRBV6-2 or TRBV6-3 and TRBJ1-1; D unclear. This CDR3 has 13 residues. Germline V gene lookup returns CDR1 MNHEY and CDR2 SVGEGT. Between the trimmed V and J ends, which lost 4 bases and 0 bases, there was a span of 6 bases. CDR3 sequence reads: CASSFSLNTEAFF. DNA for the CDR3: TGTGCCAGCAGTTTTAGTCTGAACACTGAAGCTTTCTTT.

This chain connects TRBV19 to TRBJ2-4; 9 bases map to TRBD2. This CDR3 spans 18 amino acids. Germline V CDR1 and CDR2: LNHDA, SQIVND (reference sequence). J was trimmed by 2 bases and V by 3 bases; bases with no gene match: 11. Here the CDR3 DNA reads TGTGCCAGTAGTATGGTGGCGGGAGGGCCTTTACCCAAAAACATTCAGTACTTC. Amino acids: CASSMVAGGPLPKNIQYF.

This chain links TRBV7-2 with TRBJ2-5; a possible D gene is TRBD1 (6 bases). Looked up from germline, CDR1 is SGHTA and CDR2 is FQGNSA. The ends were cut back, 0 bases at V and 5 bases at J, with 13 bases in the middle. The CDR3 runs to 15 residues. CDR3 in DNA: TGTGCCAGCAGCTTAGCGCACAGGGCATTGGAGACCCAGTACTTC. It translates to CASSLAHRALETQYF.

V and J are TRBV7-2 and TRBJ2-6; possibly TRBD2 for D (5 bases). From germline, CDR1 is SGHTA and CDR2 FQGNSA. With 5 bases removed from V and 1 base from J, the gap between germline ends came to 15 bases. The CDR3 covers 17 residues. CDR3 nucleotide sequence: TGTGCCAGCAGCCTCGGGTATGGGGAGTCTGGGGCCAACGTCCTGACTTTC. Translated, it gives CASSLGYGESGANVLTF.

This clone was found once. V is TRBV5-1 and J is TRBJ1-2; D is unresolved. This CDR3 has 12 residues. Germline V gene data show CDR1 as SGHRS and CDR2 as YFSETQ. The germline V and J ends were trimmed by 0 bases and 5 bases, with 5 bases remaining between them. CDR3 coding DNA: TGCGCCAGCAGCTTGGATCAATATGGCTACACCTTC. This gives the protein CASSLDQYGYTF.

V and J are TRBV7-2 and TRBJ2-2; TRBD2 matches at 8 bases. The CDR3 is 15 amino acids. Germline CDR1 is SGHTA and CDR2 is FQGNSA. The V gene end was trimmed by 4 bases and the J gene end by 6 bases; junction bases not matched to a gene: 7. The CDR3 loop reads CASSSLGTRAGELFF. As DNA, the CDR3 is TGTGCCAGCAGCTCTCTAGGGACTAGGGCCGGGGAGCTGTTTTTT.

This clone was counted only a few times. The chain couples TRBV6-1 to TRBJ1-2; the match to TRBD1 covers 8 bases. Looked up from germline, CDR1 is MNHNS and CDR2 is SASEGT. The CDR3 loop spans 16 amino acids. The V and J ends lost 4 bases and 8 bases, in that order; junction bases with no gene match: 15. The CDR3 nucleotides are TGTGCCAGCAGTGCCCCCGGTGGACAGGGAGTGTCGGGCTACACCTTC. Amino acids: CASSAPGGQGVSGYTF.

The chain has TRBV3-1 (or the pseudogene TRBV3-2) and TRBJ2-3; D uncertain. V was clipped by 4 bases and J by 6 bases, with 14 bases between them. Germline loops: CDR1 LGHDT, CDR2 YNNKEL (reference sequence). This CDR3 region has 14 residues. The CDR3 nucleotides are TGTGCCAGCAGCCCGTACATCAGGCCGGATACGCAGTATTTT. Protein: CASSPYIRPDTQYF.

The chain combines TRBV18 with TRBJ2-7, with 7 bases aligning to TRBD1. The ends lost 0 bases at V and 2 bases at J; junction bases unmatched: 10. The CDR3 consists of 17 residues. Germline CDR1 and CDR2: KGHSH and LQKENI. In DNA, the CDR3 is TGTGCCAGCTCACCACCGAACAGGGGATTAACTACCTACGAGCAGTACTTC. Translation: CASSPPNRGLTTYEQYF.

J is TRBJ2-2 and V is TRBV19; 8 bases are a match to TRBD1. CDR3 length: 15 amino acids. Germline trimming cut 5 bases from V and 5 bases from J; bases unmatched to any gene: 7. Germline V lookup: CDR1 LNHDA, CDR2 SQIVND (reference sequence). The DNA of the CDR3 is TGTGCCAGTAGTTCCGGACAGGGATTGACCGGGGAGCTGTTTTTT. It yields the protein CASSSGQGLTGELFF.

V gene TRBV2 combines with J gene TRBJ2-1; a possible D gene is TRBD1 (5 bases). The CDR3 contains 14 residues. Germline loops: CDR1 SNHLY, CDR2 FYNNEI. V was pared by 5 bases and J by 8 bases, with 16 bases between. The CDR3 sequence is CASSRDRPQDEQFF. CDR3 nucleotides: TGTGCCAGCAGTCGAGACAGACCTCAGGATGAGCAGTTCTTC.

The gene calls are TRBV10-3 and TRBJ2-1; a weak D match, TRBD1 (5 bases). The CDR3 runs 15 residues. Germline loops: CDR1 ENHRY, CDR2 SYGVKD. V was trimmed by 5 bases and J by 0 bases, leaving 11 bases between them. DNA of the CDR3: TGTGCCATCAGTTTAGGGGATAGCTCCTACAATGAGCAGTTCTTC. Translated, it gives CAISLGDSSYNEQFF.